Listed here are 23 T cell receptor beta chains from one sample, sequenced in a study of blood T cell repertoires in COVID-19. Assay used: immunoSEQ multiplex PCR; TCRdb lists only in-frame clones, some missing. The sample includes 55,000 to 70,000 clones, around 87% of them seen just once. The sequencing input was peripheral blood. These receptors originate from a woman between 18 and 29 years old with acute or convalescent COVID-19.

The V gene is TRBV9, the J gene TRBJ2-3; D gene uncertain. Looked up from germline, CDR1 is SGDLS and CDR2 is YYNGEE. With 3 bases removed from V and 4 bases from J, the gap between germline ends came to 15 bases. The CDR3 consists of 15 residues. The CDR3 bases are TGTGCCAGCAGCGGAACCACCTCATGGCCAGATACGCAGTATTTT. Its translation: CASSGTTSWPDTQYF.

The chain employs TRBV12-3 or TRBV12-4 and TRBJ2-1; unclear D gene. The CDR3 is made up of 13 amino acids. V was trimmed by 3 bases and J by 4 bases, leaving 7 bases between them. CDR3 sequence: CASSFGGYNEQFF. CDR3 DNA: TGTGCCAGCAGTTTTGGCGGTTACAATGAGCAGTTCTTC.

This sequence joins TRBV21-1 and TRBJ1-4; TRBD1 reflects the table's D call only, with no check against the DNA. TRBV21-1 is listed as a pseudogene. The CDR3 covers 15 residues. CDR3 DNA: TGTGCCAGCAGCAAAAGGACAGGGGGGCGTGAAAAACTGTTTTTT. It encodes CASSKRTGGREKLFF.

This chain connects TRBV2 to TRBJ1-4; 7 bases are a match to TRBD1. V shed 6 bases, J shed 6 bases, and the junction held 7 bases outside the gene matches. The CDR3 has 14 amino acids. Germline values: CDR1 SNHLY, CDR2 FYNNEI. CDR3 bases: TGTGCCAGCAGCTTTGGGACAGAAGATGAAAAACTGTTTTTT. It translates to CASSFGTEDEKLFF.

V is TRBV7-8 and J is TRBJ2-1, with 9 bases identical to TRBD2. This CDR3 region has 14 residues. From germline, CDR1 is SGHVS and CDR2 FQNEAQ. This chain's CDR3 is CLTQLAGRYNEQFF. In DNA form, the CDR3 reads TGTTTGACCCAGCTAGCGGGGCGCTACAATGAGCAGTTCTTC.

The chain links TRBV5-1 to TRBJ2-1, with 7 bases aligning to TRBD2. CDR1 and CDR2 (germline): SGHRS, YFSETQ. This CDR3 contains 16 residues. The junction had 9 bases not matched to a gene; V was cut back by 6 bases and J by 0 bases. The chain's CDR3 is CASNIPRESSYNEQFF. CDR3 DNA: TGCGCCAGCAACATCCCGCGGGAGAGCTCCTACAATGAGCAGTTCTTC.

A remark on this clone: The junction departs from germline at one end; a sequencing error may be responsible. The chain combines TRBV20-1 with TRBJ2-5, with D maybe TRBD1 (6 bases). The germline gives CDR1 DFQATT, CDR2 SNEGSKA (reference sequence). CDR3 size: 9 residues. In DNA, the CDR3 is TGCAGTGCCGGACAGTCGTGGAACTTC. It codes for CSAGQSWNF.

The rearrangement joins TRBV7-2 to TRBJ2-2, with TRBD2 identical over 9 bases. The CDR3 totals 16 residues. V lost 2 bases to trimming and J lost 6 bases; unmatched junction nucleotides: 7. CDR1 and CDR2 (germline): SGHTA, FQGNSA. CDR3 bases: TGTGCCAGCAGCTTAAATACAGCGGGAGGTGCCGGGGAGCTGTTTTTT. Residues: CASSLNTAGGAGELFF.

CDR3: CASSIRGTSGSFTKNIQYF. The DNA of the CDR3 is TGTGCCAGTAGTATTAGGGGGACTAGCGGGAGTTTTACCAAAAACATTCAGTACTTC. This chain links TRBV19 with TRBJ2-4; 14 bases line up with TRBD2. The CDR3 is 19 residues long. Germline V gene lookup returns CDR1 LNHDA and CDR2 SQIVND (reference sequence). Trimming at V came to 3 bases and at J to 2 bases, leaving 9 bases not matched to a gene.

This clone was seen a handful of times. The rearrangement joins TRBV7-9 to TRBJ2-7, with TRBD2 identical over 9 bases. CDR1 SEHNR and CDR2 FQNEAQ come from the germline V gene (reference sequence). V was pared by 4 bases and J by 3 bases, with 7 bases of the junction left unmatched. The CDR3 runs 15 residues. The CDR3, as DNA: TGTGCCAGCAGCTCGCGACTAGCGGCGGTCTACGAGCAGTACTTC. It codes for CASSSRLAAVYEQYF.

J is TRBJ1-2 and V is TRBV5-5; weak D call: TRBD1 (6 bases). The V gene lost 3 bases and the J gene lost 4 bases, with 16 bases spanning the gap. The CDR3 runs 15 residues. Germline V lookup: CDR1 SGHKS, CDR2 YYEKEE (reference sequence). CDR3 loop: CASSYEDLQGYGYTF. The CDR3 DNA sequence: TGTGCCAGCAGCTACGAGGACCTACAGGGCTATGGCTACACCTTC.

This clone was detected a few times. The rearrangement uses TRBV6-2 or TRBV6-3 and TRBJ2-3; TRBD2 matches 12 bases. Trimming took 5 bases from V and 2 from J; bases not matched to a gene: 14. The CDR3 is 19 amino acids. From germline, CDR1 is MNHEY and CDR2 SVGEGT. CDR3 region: CASSTSSGGAVTHTDTQYF. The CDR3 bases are TGTGCCAGCAGTACCTCTAGCGGGGGGGCCGTTACGCACACAGATACGCAGTATTTT.

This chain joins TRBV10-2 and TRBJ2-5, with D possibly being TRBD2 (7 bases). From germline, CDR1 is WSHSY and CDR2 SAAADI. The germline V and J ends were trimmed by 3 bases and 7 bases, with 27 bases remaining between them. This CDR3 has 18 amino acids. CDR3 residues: CASSDPRGGGGHPRTQYF. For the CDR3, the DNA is TGCGCCAGCAGTGACCCGAGGGGGGGCGGGGGACACCCGAGGACCCAGTACTTC.

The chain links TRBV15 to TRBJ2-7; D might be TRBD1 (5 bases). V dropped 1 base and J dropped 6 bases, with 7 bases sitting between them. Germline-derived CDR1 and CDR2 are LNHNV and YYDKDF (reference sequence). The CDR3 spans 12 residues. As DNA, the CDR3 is TGTGCCACCAGCAGAGCTAGGGGCGAGCAGTACTTC. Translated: CATSRARGEQYF.

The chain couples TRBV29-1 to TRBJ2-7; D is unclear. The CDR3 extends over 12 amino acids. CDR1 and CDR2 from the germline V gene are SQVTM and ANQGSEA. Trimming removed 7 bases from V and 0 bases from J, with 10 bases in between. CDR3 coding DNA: TGCAGCGCAAGCTTTGACTCCTACGAGCAGTACTTC. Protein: CSASFDSYEQYF.

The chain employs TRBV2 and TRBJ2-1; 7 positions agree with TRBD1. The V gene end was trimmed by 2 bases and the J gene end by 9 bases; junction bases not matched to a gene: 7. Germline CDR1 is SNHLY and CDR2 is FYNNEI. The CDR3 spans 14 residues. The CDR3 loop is CASSERVGDSEQFF. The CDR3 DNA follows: TGTGCCAGCAGTGAAAGGGTAGGGGACAGTGAGCAGTTCTTC.

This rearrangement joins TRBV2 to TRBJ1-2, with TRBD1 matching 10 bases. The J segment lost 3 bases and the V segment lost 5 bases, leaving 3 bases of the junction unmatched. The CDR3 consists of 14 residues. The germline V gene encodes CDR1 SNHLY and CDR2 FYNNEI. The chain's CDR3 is CASSTTGGYYGYTF. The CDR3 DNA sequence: TGTGCCAGCAGTACGACAGGGGGCTACTATGGCTACACCTTC.

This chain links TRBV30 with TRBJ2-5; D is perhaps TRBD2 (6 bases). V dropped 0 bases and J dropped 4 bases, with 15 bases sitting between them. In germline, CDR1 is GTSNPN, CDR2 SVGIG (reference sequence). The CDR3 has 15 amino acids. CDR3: CAWSVVGGLGETQYF. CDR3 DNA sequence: TGTGCCTGGAGTGTGGTCGGGGGACTGGGAGAGACCCAGTACTTC.

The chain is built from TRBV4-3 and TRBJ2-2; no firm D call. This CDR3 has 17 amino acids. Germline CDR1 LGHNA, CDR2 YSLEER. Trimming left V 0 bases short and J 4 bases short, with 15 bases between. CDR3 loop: CASSQDMASGVTGELFF. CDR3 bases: TGCGCCAGCAGCCAAGATATGGCATCCGGAGTCACCGGGGAGCTGTTTTTT.

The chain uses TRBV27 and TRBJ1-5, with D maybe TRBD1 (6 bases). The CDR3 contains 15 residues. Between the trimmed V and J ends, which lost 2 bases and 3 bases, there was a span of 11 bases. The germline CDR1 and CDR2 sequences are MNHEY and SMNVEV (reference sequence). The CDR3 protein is CASSLTGMVNQPQHF. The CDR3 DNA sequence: TGTGCCAGCAGTTTAACAGGGATGGTCAATCAGCCCCAGCATTTT.

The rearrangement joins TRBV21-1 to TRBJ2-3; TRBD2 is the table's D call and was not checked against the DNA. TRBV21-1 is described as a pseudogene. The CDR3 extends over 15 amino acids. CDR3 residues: CASSSGFWCDDTQYF. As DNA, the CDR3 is TGTGCCAGCAGCTCCGGGTTCTGGTGCGATGATACGCAGTATTTT.

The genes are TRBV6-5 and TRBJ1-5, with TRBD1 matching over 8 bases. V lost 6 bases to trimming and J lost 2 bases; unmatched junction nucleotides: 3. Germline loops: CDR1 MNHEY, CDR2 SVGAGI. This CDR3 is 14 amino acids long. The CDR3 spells CASSQGAGNQPQHF. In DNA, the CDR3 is TGTGCCAGCAGCCAGGGGGCGGGCAATCAGCCCCAGCATTTT.

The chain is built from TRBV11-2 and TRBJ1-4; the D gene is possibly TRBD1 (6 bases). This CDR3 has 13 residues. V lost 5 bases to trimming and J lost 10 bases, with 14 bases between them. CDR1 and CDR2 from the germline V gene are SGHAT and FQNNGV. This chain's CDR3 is CASSTTQGGKLFF. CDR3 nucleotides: TGTGCCAGCAGCACGACACAGGGTGGAAAACTGTTTTTT.